This record looks at one T cell receptor beta chain sequence and its context. In the authors' methods: Amplification with reference gene primers provided the estimates of nucleated cell counts. The repertoire was sequenced with immunoSEQ multiplex PCR; TCRdb's copy has only in-frame clones and lacks some. V, J and clone size derive from that table, while D and trimming were established from the DNA sequence. There are 130,000 or so clones in the sample; 80% to 90% occur only once, and approximately 2% lies in the top ten. The source of the sample is a study of blood T cell repertoires in COVID-19. The origin of this receptor is a woman aged 50 to 60 with acute or convalescent COVID-19. The sequenced sample consisted of peripheral blood.

The CDR3 DNA follows: TGTGCCAGCAGCTTCAGGGGTCAGCCCCAGCATTTT. Translation: CASSFRGQPQHF. The chain links TRBV5-6 to TRBJ1-5; possible D gene TRBD1, 6 bases. The CDR3 runs 12 residues. Germline-derived CDR1 and CDR2 are SGHDT and YYEEEE. V was pared by 2 bases and J by 6 bases, with 6 bases between.